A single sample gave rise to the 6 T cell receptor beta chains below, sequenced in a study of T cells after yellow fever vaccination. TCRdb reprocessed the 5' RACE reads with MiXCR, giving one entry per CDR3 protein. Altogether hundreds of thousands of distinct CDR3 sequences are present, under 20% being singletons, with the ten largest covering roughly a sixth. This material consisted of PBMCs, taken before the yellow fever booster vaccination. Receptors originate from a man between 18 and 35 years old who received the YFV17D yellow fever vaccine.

CDR3 loop: CASSWAGGSGELFF. The CDR3 DNA reads TGTGCCAGCAGTTGGGCAGGGGGGTCCGGGGAGCTGTTTTTT. This chain connects TRBV7-6 to TRBJ2-2, with D possibly TRBD1 on 7 matching bases. V was shortened by 6 bases and J by 6 bases, with 14 bases between the two germline ends. CDR1 and CDR2 (germline): SGHVS, FNYEAQ. CDR3 length equals 14 residues. Complete variable domain (other parts from reference TRBV7-6 and TRBJ2-2): GAGVSQSPRYKVTKRGQDVALRCDPISGHVSLYWYRQALGQGPEFLTYFNYEAQQDKSGLPNDRFSAERPEGSISTLTIQRTEQRDSAMYRCASSWAGGSGELFFGEGSRLTVL.

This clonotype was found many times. The CDR3 here is CASSPSWGNHRETQYF. DNA of the CDR3: TGTGCCAGCAGTCCGTCGTGGGGTAATCATCGGGAGACCCAGTACTTC. This chain links TRBV27 with TRBJ2-5; no firm D call. The V end lost 5 bases, the J end lost 5 bases, and 21 bases lay between the germline ends. CDR3 length: 16 amino acids. Germline V gene sequence: CDR1 MNHEY, CDR2 SMNVEV (reference sequence).

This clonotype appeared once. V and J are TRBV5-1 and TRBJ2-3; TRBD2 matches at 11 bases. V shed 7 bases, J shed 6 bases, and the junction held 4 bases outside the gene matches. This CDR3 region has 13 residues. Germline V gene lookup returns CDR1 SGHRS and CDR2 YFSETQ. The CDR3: CASASGGSDTQYF. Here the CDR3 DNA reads TGCGCCAGCGCTAGCGGGGGGTCGGATACGCAGTATTTT.

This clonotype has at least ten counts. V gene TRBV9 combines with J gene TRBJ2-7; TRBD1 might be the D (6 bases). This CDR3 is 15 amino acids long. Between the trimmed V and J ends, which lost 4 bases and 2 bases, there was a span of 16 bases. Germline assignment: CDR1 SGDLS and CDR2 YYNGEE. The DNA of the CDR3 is TGTGCCAGCAGCCCCGGGGCAGGGGCCACCTACGAGCAGTACGTC. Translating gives CASSPGAGATYEQYV.

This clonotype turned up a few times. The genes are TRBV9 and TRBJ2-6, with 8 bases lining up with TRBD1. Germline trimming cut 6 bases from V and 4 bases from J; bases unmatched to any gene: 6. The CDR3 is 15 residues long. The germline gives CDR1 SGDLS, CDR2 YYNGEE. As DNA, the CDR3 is TGTGCCAGCACCGCGACAGGGGCCGGGGCCAACGTCCTGACTTTC. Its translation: CASTATGAGANVLTF.

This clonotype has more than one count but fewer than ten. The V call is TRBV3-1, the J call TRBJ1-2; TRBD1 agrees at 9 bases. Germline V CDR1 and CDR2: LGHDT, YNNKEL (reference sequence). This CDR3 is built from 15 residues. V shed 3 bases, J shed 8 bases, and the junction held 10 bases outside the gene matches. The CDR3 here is CASSQTQTGGLGYTF. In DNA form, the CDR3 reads TGTGCCAGCAGCCAGACTCAGACAGGGGGATTGGGCTACACCTTC.